The 9 T cell receptor beta chains listed next were all sequenced from one sample in a study of glioma-infiltrating T cells after dendritic cell vaccination. Method: immunoSEQ multiplex PCR; TCRdb's copy keeps in-frame clones and lacks some. The repertoire consists of tens of thousands of clones, with 85% occurring once and the leading ten covering over 2.5%. Specimen: blood, collected before dendritic cell vaccination. The receptors were gathered from a human donor with glioblastoma.

The chain uses TRBV5-1 and TRBJ2-5; D is possibly TRBD2 (5 bases). CDR1 SGHRS and CDR2 YFSETQ come from the germline V gene. The CDR3 runs to 15 residues. Trimming cost V 2 bases and J 5 bases, with 16 bases left between them. The CDR3 region is CASSFTSTPGETQYF. CDR3 coding DNA: TGCGCCAGCAGCTTCACGAGTACCCCGGGGGAGACCCAGTACTTC.

The genes are TRBV19 and TRBJ2-7, with D possibly matching TRBD2 (7 bases). CDR1 and CDR2 from the germline V gene are LNHDA and SQIVND (reference sequence). This CDR3 region has 13 residues. CDR3 sequence: CPSCAREGDEQYF. Written as DNA, the CDR3 is TGTCCCTCCTGTGCCAGGGAGGGGGACGAGCAGTACTTC.

The chain uses TRBV9 and TRBJ2-1, with 7 bases identical to TRBD1. Germline V gene data show CDR1 as SGDLS and CDR2 as YYNGEE. The CDR3 totals 15 residues. V gave up 0 bases and J gave up 7 bases; unmatched junction bases: 7. CDR3 amino acids: CASSVEGQAFNEQFF. The CDR3 nucleotides read TGTGCCAGCAGCGTAGAAGGACAGGCTTTTAATGAGCAGTTCTTC. Together with reference TRBV9 and TRBJ2-1, the CDR3 gives the full variable domain: DSGVTQTPKHLITATGQRVTLRCSPRSGDLSVYWYQQSLDQGLQFLIQYYNGEERAKGNILERFSAQQFPDLHSELNLSSLELGDSALYFCASSVEGQAFNEQFFGPGTRLTVL.

V gene TRBV6-5 combines with J gene TRBJ1-1; D unresolved. Looked up from germline, CDR1 is MNHEY and CDR2 is SVGAGI. The CDR3 loop spans 13 amino acids. V was trimmed by 0 bases and J by 11 bases, leaving 13 bases between them. CDR3 coding DNA: TGTGCCAGCAGTTACTCGATGGAGGGCATGGCTTTCTTT. Translating it yields CASSYSMEGMAFF.

This clone was seen once. The junction departs from the called germline gene at one end, perhaps through a read error. The chain joins TRBV5-1 to TRBJ2-1, with D perhaps TRBD1 (6 bases). CDR3 size: 15 residues. CDR1 and CDR2 from the germline V gene are SGHRS and YFSETQ. The CDR3 DNA sequence: TGCGCCAGCACCTTGGACAGTATCTCCTACAATGAGCAGTTCTTC. It encodes CASTLDSISYNEQFF.

The chain recombines TRBV6-1 with TRBJ1-6, with TRBD1 matching 9 bases. With 3 bases clipped from V and 8 bases from J, the junction kept 5 bases outside the gene matches. Germline values: CDR1 MNHNS, CDR2 SASEGT. CDR3 length equals 15 residues. CDR3 nucleotide sequence: TGTGCCAGCAGTGAGGGACAGGGCGGGGATTCACCCCTCCACTTT. Its protein product is CASSEGQGGDSPLHF.

The chain uses TRBV6-4 and TRBJ2-3; 8 nucleotides match TRBD1. V shed 4 bases, J shed 0 bases, and the junction held 3 bases outside the gene matches. CDR3 length: 15 residues. Germline lookup yields CDR1 MRHNA and CDR2 SNTAGT. The CDR3 nucleotides are TGTGCCAGCAGTGCCGGACAGGGTAGCACAGATACGCAGTATTTT. This translates into CASSAGQGSTDTQYF.

The rearrangement uses TRBV7-2 and TRBJ2-3; the match to TRBD1 covers 8 bases. Trimming at V came to 5 bases and at J to 4 bases, leaving 11 bases not matched to a gene. Germline V lookup: CDR1 SGHTA, CDR2 FQGNSA. The CDR3 contains 16 residues. The CDR3 DNA reads as TGTGCCAGCAGCATCCGACAGGGGAGGAGGGCAGATACGCAGTATTTT. This sequence encodes CASSIRQGRRADTQYF.

This clone has a handful of counts. The genes are TRBV5-1 and TRBJ1-2; D is unclear. Trimming cost V 1 base and J 8 bases, with 9 bases left between them. The CDR3 totals 12 residues. The germline V gene encodes CDR1 SGHRS and CDR2 YFSETQ. The CDR3 reads CASSLPPGGYTF. In DNA form, the CDR3 reads TGCGCCAGCAGCTTGCCTCCCGGGGGCTACACCTTC.